The clone carrying this T cell receptor beta chain was counted ten times or more. Sequencing was performed with immunoSEQ multiplex PCR; in TCRdb, only in-frame clones are kept and a portion is missing. The sample records almost 250,000 clones, almost 85% being singletons. The study drew participants aged about 18 to 89 years from around 24 US areas. The CDR3 contains 14 residues. Germline lookup yields CDR1 SGHTA and CDR2 FQGNSA. With V trimmed by 5 bases and J by 4 bases, 7 bases remained unmatched. The data were taken from a study of blood T cell repertoires in COVID-19. About the study: Samples taken during acute and convalescent COVID-19 were collected in the United States, Italy and Spain.

The sequence was obtained from a woman in her forties or fifties with acute COVID-19. The chain recombines TRBV7-2 with TRBJ1-2, with TRBD1 identical over 7 bases. The sequenced sample was PBMCs or T cells enriched from blood (not recorded which). The DNA of the CDR3 is TGTGCCAGCAGCCCCGGGACAGCCTTCTATGGCTACACCTTC. Its protein is CASSPGTAFYGYTF.